These T cell receptor beta chains were read from a single sample in a study of T cells in Graves' hyperthyroidism and ophthalmopathy. Via MiXCR, TCRdb re-called the multiplex PCR reads, giving one row per CDR3 protein. The data hold about half a million distinct CDR3 sequences, with 15% to 20% observed a single time. Sequenced sample: blood. The receptors originated from a man in his forties with Graves' ophthalmopathy. Each CDR3 is given with its conserved first and last residue. Fields, in order: CDR3 protein, CDR3 DNA, J gene, clone size, V gene, D gene. A D gene is named only where the DNA matches it firmly. Size is omitted from some rows. Given values are once, few, many or a class for expanded clones.

CDR3aa: CAWSEGGGIDTQYF
CDR3nt: TGTGCCTGGAGCGAAGGAGGGGGGATAGATACGCAGTATTTT
j_gene: TRBJ2-3
abundance: -
v_gene: TRBV30
d_gene: -

CDR3aa: CATSREGGKETQYF
CDR3nt: TGTGCCACCAGCAGAGAAGGGGGAAAAGAGACCCAGTACTTC
j_gene: TRBJ2-5
abundance: -
v_gene: TRBV15
d_gene: -

CDR3aa: CATSTSSPGGAETQYF
CDR3nt: TGTGCCACCAGTACTTCGTCTCCGGGGGGGGCCGAGACCCAGTACTTC
j_gene: TRBJ2-5
abundance: -
v_gene: TRBV15
d_gene: TRBD2

CDR3aa: CASSPPRAGGTDTQYF
CDR3nt: TGTGCCAGCAGTCCTCCCCGAGCGGGGGGCACAGATACGCAGTATTTT
j_gene: TRBJ2-3
abundance: -
v_gene: TRBV3-1
d_gene: TRBD2

CDR3aa: CSASSTSGRDLSGELFF
CDR3nt: TGCAGTGCTAGTAGCACTAGCGGGAGGGATTTGAGCGGGGAGCTGTTTTTT
j_gene: TRBJ2-2
abundance: few
v_gene: TRBV20-1
d_gene: TRBD2

CDR3aa: CASSGRGGGTSGSQETQYF
CDR3nt: TGTGCCAGCAGTGGCCGAGGGGGGGGAACTAGCGGGAGCCAAGAGACCCAGTACTTC
j_gene: TRBJ2-5
abundance: many
v_gene: TRBV28
d_gene: TRBD2

CDR3aa: CSAQRPTEAFF
CDR3nt: TGCAGTGCTCAGAGACCCACTGAAGCTTTCTTT
j_gene: TRBJ1-1
abundance: few
v_gene: TRBV20-1
d_gene: -

CDR3aa: CASSEPGANEQFF
CDR3nt: TGTGCCAGCAGTGAACCCGGGGCGAATGAGCAGTTCTTC
j_gene: TRBJ2-1
abundance: many
v_gene: TRBV6-1
d_gene: -

CDR3aa: CASSIRGHYEQYF
CDR3nt: TGTGCCAGTAGTATTCGGGGGCACTACGAGCAGTACTTC
j_gene: TRBJ2-7
abundance: -
v_gene: TRBV19
d_gene: -

CDR3aa: CASSLMGDSETQYF
CDR3nt: TGCGCCAGCAGCTTGATGGGGGATTCGGAGACCCAGTACTTC
j_gene: TRBJ2-5
abundance: many
v_gene: TRBV5-1
d_gene: -

CDR3aa: CASSLGAGDEQYF
CDR3nt: TGTGCCAGCAGTTTAGGGGCAGGGGACGAGCAGTACTTC
j_gene: TRBJ2-7
abundance: many
v_gene: TRBV12-3/TRBV12-4
d_gene: -

CDR3aa: CASSQEAGIQNTQYF
CDR3nt: TGTGCCAGCAGCCAAGAGGCAGGAATCCAAAATACGCAGTATTTT
j_gene: TRBJ2-3
abundance: many
v_gene: TRBV3-1
d_gene: -

CDR3aa: CASSKRMNTEAFF
CDR3nt: TGTGCCAGCAGTAAACGGATGAACACTGAAGCTTTCTTT
j_gene: TRBJ1-1
abundance: -
v_gene: TRBV6-1
d_gene: -

CDR3aa: CSVEVRDRGYEQYF
CDR3nt: TGCAGCGTTGAGGTCCGGGACAGGGGCTACGAGCAGTACTTC
j_gene: TRBJ2-7
abundance: few
v_gene: TRBV29-1
d_gene: TRBD1

CDR3aa: CSARWRGLETQYF
CDR3nt: TGCAGTGCTAGATGGCGGGGGTTAGAGACCCAGTACTTC
j_gene: TRBJ2-5
abundance: few
v_gene: TRBV20-1
d_gene: TRBD2

CDR3aa: CASSQGTGITEAFF
CDR3nt: TGCGCCAGCAGCCAAGGAACAGGTATCACTGAAGCTTTCTTT
j_gene: TRBJ1-1
abundance: -
v_gene: TRBV4-3
d_gene: -

CDR3aa: CASSQPATNEKLFF
CDR3nt: TGTGCCAGCAGTCAACCGGCAACTAATGAAAAACTGTTTTTT
j_gene: TRBJ1-4
abundance: -
v_gene: TRBV28
d_gene: -

CDR3aa: CASTLRRGASTDTQYF
CDR3nt: TGTGCCAGCACCCTAAGGAGGGGGGCGTCAACAGATACGCAGTATTTT
j_gene: TRBJ2-3
abundance: many
v_gene: TRBV3-1
d_gene: -

CDR3aa: CASSEQGVGNTEAFF
CDR3nt: TGTGCCAGCAGTGAACAGGGGGTCGGGAACACTGAAGCTTTCTTT
j_gene: TRBJ1-1
abundance: few
v_gene: TRBV2
d_gene: TRBD1

CDR3aa: CASSPTTQPPDGYTF
CDR3nt: TGTGCCAGCAGCCCAACAACACAGCCCCCGGACGGCTACACCTTC
j_gene: TRBJ1-2
abundance: many
v_gene: TRBV3-1
d_gene: -

CDR3aa: CASRLAPRESPLHF
CDR3nt: TGTGCCAGCAGACTAGCCCCTAGGGAATCACCCCTCCACTTT
j_gene: TRBJ1-6
abundance: -
v_gene: TRBV6-1
d_gene: -

CDR3aa: CSVESMGKISEQFF
CDR3nt: TGCAGCGTTGAAAGTATGGGGAAAATCTCTGAGCAGTTCTTC
j_gene: TRBJ2-1
abundance: few
v_gene: TRBV29-1
d_gene: -

CDR3aa: CASRGTSSGDEQYF
CDR3nt: TGCGCCAGCAGAGGGACATCATCGGGGGACGAGCAGTACTTC
j_gene: TRBJ2-7
abundance: few
v_gene: TRBV5-1
d_gene: -

CDR3aa: CSPRPGQGSYYYGYTF
CDR3nt: TGCAGTCCCCGACCGGGACAGGGATCCTACTACTATGGCTACACCTTC
j_gene: TRBJ1-2
abundance: -
v_gene: TRBV20-1
d_gene: TRBD1

CDR3aa: CASSSLAGVPYNEQFF
CDR3nt: TGTGCCAGCAGTTCCCTAGCGGGAGTTCCCTACAATGAGCAGTTCTTC
j_gene: TRBJ2-1
abundance: many
v_gene: TRBV6-1
d_gene: TRBD2

CDR3aa: CAISESGRGTGELFF
CDR3nt: TGTGCCATCAGTGAGTCGGGCAGGGGGACCGGGGAGCTGTTTTTT
j_gene: TRBJ2-2
abundance: once
v_gene: TRBV10-3
d_gene: TRBD1

CDR3aa: CAWSDGILQTQYF
CDR3nt: TGTGCCTGGAGTGACGGTATATTACAGACCCAGTACTTC
j_gene: TRBJ2-5
abundance: -
v_gene: TRBV30
d_gene: -

CDR3aa: CASSPGSGFWGPDTQYF
CDR3nt: TGTGCCAGCAGTCCGGGATCGGGATTTTGGGGGCCAGATACGCAGTATTTT
j_gene: TRBJ2-3
abundance: many
v_gene: TRBV28
d_gene: -

CDR3aa: CSASRSSYEQYF
CDR3nt: TGCAGTGCCTCACGGAGCTCCTACGAGCAGTACTTC
j_gene: TRBJ2-7
abundance: few
v_gene: TRBV20-1
d_gene: -

CDR3aa: CASSFSPATLWGVGSPLHF
CDR3nt: TGTGCCAGCAGTTTCTCCCCCGCGACCTTGTGGGGAGTCGGTTCACCCCTCCACTTT
j_gene: TRBJ1-6
abundance: -
v_gene: TRBV27
d_gene: -

CDR3aa: CASSPDSPNYGYTF
CDR3nt: TGTGCCAGCAGCCCAGACAGCCCTAACTATGGCTACACCTTC
j_gene: TRBJ1-2
abundance: few
v_gene: TRBV7-9
d_gene: -

CDR3aa: CASSESSGNTIYF
CDR3nt: TGTGCCAGCAGCGAATCCTCTGGAAACACCATATATTTT
j_gene: TRBJ1-3
abundance: few
v_gene: TRBV7-2
d_gene: -

CDR3aa: CASSDWGLAKTDTQYF
CDR3nt: TGTGCCAGCAGCGATTGGGGACTAGCGAAGACAGATACGCAGTATTTT
j_gene: TRBJ2-3
abundance: many
v_gene: TRBV6-2/TRBV6-3
d_gene: TRBD2

CDR3aa: CASSNNLLAGETQYF
CDR3nt: TGTGCCAGCAGCAACAACCTACTAGCGGGGGAGACCCAGTACTTC
j_gene: TRBJ2-5
abundance: many
v_gene: TRBV28
d_gene: TRBD2

CDR3aa: CASSGDKAYEQYF
CDR3nt: TGTGCCAGCAGCGGGGACAAGGCCTACGAGCAGTACTTC
j_gene: TRBJ2-7
abundance: -
v_gene: TRBV5-5
d_gene: -

CDR3aa: CSAPVGAETQYF
CDR3nt: TGCAGTGCACCGGTGGGGGCGGAGACCCAGTACTTC
j_gene: TRBJ2-5
abundance: many
v_gene: TRBV20-1
d_gene: -

CDR3aa: CASRDSLSLAETQYF
CDR3nt: TGTGCCAGCAGGGACTCCCTGTCCCTCGCGGAGACCCAGTACTTC
j_gene: TRBJ2-5
abundance: many
v_gene: TRBV6-1
d_gene: -

CDR3aa: CAGGISYNEQFF
CDR3nt: TGTGCCGGAGGGATCTCCTACAATGAGCAGTTCTTC
j_gene: TRBJ2-1
abundance: few
v_gene: TRBV6-2/TRBV6-3
d_gene: -

CDR3aa: CASSGGQTGKGYTF
CDR3nt: TGTGCCAGCAGCGGGGGGCAGACAGGGAAAGGCTACACCTTC
j_gene: TRBJ1-2
abundance: -
v_gene: TRBV6-1
d_gene: TRBD1

CDR3aa: CASSPRARSYEQYF
CDR3nt: TGTGCCAGCAGCCCCCGGGCAAGATCCTACGAGCAGTACTTC
j_gene: TRBJ2-7
abundance: many
v_gene: TRBV27
d_gene: -

CDR3aa: CASSFLREQPQHF
CDR3nt: TGTGCCAGCAGTTTCTTGAGGGAACAGCCCCAGCATTTT
j_gene: TRBJ1-5
abundance: few
v_gene: TRBV12-3/TRBV12-4
d_gene: -

CDR3aa: CASSQDPPGLAGGVGTDTQYF
CDR3nt: TGCGCCAGCAGCCAAGATCCTCCGGGACTAGCGGGAGGGGTAGGCACAGATACGCAGTATTTT
j_gene: TRBJ2-3
abundance: -
v_gene: TRBV4-3
d_gene: TRBD2

CDR3aa: CASSPRQATEGETQYF
CDR3nt: TGTGCCAGCAGCCCTAGACAGGCAACTGAGGGAGAGACCCAGTACTTC
j_gene: TRBJ2-5
abundance: few
v_gene: TRBV7-9
d_gene: -

CDR3aa: CSVNTGLRDNQPQHF
CDR3nt: TGCAGTGTTAACACAGGGCTAAGAGACAATCAGCCCCAGCATTTT
j_gene: TRBJ1-5
abundance: -
v_gene: TRBV20-1
d_gene: -

CDR3aa: CASSPILAGSSYEQYF
CDR3nt: TGTGCCAGCTCACCAATACTAGCGGGTTCCTCCTACGAGCAGTACTTC
j_gene: TRBJ2-7
abundance: many
v_gene: TRBV18
d_gene: TRBD2

CDR3aa: CCGGGDSSRAQYF
CDR3nt: TGCTGCGGGGGGGGCGACAGTTCTAGGGCCCAGTACTTC
j_gene: TRBJ2-5
abundance: -
v_gene: TRBV29-1
d_gene: TRBD2

CDR3aa: CASSYQRAGYEQYF
CDR3nt: TGTGCCAGCAGTTACCAGAGGGCGGGCTACGAGCAGTACTTC
j_gene: TRBJ2-7
abundance: few
v_gene: TRBV6-2/TRBV6-3
d_gene: -

CDR3aa: CASSLQPGHNEQFF
CDR3nt: TGTGCCAGCAGCTTACAGCCAGGTCACAATGAGCAGTTCTTC
j_gene: TRBJ2-1
abundance: many
v_gene: TRBV7-2
d_gene: -

CDR3aa: CASSLAGETGRAFF
CDR3nt: TGTGCCAGCAGTTTAGCGGGGGAGACAGGGCGAGCTTTCTTT
j_gene: TRBJ1-1
abundance: many
v_gene: TRBV12-3/TRBV12-4
d_gene: TRBD1

CDR3aa: CASSLMAGGRETQYF
CDR3nt: TGTGCCAGCAGTTTAATGGCGGGGGGGCGTGAGACCCAGTACTTC
j_gene: TRBJ2-5
abundance: few
v_gene: TRBV12-3/TRBV12-4
d_gene: TRBD2

CDR3aa: CSARRPFRGSGNEQFF
CDR3nt: TGCAGTGCTAGACGCCCCTTTCGGGGGAGCGGCAATGAACAGTTCTTC
j_gene: TRBJ2-1
abundance: -
v_gene: TRBV20-1
d_gene: -